One and the same sample provided the 20 T cell receptor beta chains below, sequenced in a study of cytomegalovirus exposure and HLA in healthy donors. The PCR was carried out with 60 Vbeta primers and 13 Jbeta primers. Libraries were prepared by immunoSEQ multiplex PCR; TCRdb keeps only in-frame clonotypes and omits some of them. Of more than 85,000 clones detected, roughly 15% appear once; the ten largest clones hold around 0.86%. Sequencing was performed on PBMCs. The receptors derive from a female donor in good health and CMV-seronegative.

The V gene is TRBV7-2, the J gene TRBJ1-1; tentative D call: TRBD1 (5 bases). Germline CDR1 is SGHTA and CDR2 is FQGNSA. CDR3 size: 13 residues. V lost 5 bases to trimming and J lost 1 base, with 8 bases between them. CDR3 sequence reads: CASSRQRNTEAFF. Written as DNA, the CDR3 is TGTGCCAGCAGCCGACAGCGGAACACTGAAGCTTTCTTT.

This chain links TRBV19 with TRBJ1-1; 7 bases agree with TRBD1. CDR1 and CDR2 from the germline V gene are LNHDA and SQIVND (reference sequence). The CDR3 is made up of 14 amino acids. V lost 6 bases, J lost 3 bases, and 7 bases stayed unmatched. The CDR3 here is CASREQGLDTEAFF. The CDR3 DNA reads TGTGCCAGTAGGGAACAGGGGTTGGACACTGAAGCTTTCTTT.

This clone was counted a few times. The chain combines TRBV10-2 with TRBJ1-5, with TRBD1 matching 7 bases. CDR3 length equals 14 residues. V lost 8 bases and J lost 3; bases outside the gene matches: 7. Germline V gene data show CDR1 as WSHSY and CDR2 as SAAADI. This CDR3 reads CASRGTAINQPQHF. The CDR3 DNA reads TGCGCCAGCCGCGGGACAGCCATCAATCAGCCCCAGCATTTT.

This clone was counted only a few times. The chain uses TRBV7-6 and TRBJ2-3, with 9 nucleotides matching TRBD2. Germline loops: CDR1 SGHVS, CDR2 FNYEAQ. This CDR3 is built from 15 residues. The J segment lost 2 bases and the V segment lost 1 base, leaving 1 base of the junction unmatched. CDR3 DNA: TGTGCCAGCAGCTTAGGCGGGAGGGTCACAGATACGCAGTATTTT. This sequence encodes CASSLGGRVTDTQYF.

This clone was found a few times. The chain has TRBV29-1 and TRBJ1-2, with TRBD1 identical over 7 bases. J lost 14 bases, V lost 4 bases, and 16 bases had no gene match. From germline, CDR1 is SQVTM and CDR2 ANQGSEA. The CDR3 has 13 amino acids. The CDR3 spells CSVGPGQGGWLTF. Written as DNA, the CDR3 is TGCAGCGTTGGCCCGGGACAAGGGGGCTGGCTAACCTTC.

The chain links TRBV5-3 to TRBJ1-5; TRBD1 matches at 9 bases. TRBV5-3 is an open reading frame whose function is uncertain. CDR3 size: 15 residues. The V segment lost 5 bases and the J segment 9 bases; nucleotides outside the gene matches: 12. CDR3 amino acids: CARRHGTGIPSPQHF. CDR3 coding DNA: TGTGCCAGAAGGCACGGGACAGGGATTCCATCGCCCCAGCATTTT.

J is TRBJ2-5 and V is TRBV27, with 13 bases that match TRBD2. Germline V gene lookup returns CDR1 MNHEY and CDR2 SMNVEV (reference sequence). This CDR3 is 19 amino acids long. The ends lost 5 bases at V and 0 bases at J; junction bases unmatched: 12. The CDR3 reads CASSIRTSGGRVYQETQYF. As DNA, the CDR3 is TGTGCCAGCAGTATCAGGACTAGCGGGGGCCGGGTGTACCAAGAGACCCAGTACTTC.

This clone was observed a handful of times. The chain couples TRBV6-1 to TRBJ2-7, with a tentative D call TRBD1 (6 bases). CDR1 is MNHNS, CDR2 SASEGT, per germline. The CDR3 consists of 15 residues. V lost 1 base and J 2 bases, leaving 12 bases between the germline ends. CDR3 in amino acids: CASSEVRGSTYEQYF. Here the CDR3 DNA reads TGTGCCAGCAGTGAAGTCAGGGGAAGCACCTACGAGCAGTACTTC.

J is TRBJ2-1 and V is TRBV28; maybe TRBD2 (5 bases). Germline V CDR1 and CDR2: MDHEN, SYDVKM. The ends were cut back, 5 bases at V and 5 bases at J, with 10 bases in the middle. CDR3 length: 13 residues. As DNA, the CDR3 is TGTGCCAGCAGTGCGGGCTGGGACAATGAGCAGTTCTTC. Translated: CASSAGWDNEQFF.

The chain carries TRBV19 and TRBJ2-1; D possibly corresponds to TRBD1 (5 bases). The length of the CDR3 is 15 residues. Germline CDR1 LNHDA, CDR2 SQIVND (reference sequence). Trimming removed 3 bases at V and 4 bases at J, with 13 bases between. The CDR3 nucleotides are TGTGCCAGTAGTATCGACCAGGGTGGGTACAATGAGCAGTTCTTC. Translating gives CASSIDQGGYNEQFF. The entire variable domain, with the rest obtained from reference TRBV19 and TRBJ2-1, is as follows: DGGITQSPKYLFRKEGQNVTLSCEQNLNHDAMYWYRQDPGQGLRLIYYSQIVNDFQKGDIAEGYSVSREKKESFPLTVTSAQKNPTAFYLCASSIDQGGYNEQFFGPGTRLTVL.

The V call is TRBV4-3, the J call TRBJ2-5, with TRBD2 as a possible D gene (6 bases). The CDR3 loop spans 16 amino acids. The germline V gene has CDR1 LGHNA and CDR2 YSLEER. V lost 3 bases, J lost 2 bases, and 16 bases lay in between. The CDR3 loop is CASSQNPGTLQETQYF. For the CDR3, the DNA is TGCGCCAGCAGCCAGAACCCCGGGACTTTACAAGAGACCCAGTACTTC.

This clone came up a few times. The chain uses TRBV4-2 and TRBJ1-3; no clear D gene. V lost 2 bases and J lost 8, with 19 bases in between. The length of the CDR3 is 16 residues. The germline gives CDR1 LGHNA, CDR2 YNFKEQ. The CDR3 region has the DNA TGTGCCAGCAGCCAACCCGACTGGTCGGTCGAGGACACCATATATTTT. Translating gives CASSQPDWSVEDTIYF.

Ten or more counts support this clone. The chain joins TRBV10-3 to TRBJ1-2; 12 positions agree with TRBD1. Germline CDR1 reads ENHRY; CDR2 reads SYGVKD. V dropped 6 bases and J dropped 8; count of bases not matched to a gene: 10. The CDR3 length is 15 residues. For the CDR3, the DNA is TGTGCCATCAGAAACCCGGGACAGGGGGCTGAAGGCTACACCTTC. This codes for CAIRNPGQGAEGYTF.

V gene TRBV11-3 combines with J gene TRBJ1-1, with D perhaps TRBD1 (6 bases). Germline CDR1 is SGHNT and CDR2 is YENEEA. The CDR3 has 13 residues. The V gene lost 0 bases and the J gene lost 7 bases, with 9 bases spanning the gap. The CDR3 DNA reads as TGTGCCAGCAGCTTAGATCTGGACAGTGAAGCTTTCTTT. Translated, it gives CASSLDLDSEAFF.

This clone came up a few times. The J gene is TRBJ1-5, the V gene TRBV5-1; weak D call: TRBD1 (5 bases). V was trimmed by 0 bases and J by 9 bases, leaving 10 bases between them. This CDR3 is 13 amino acids long. CDR1 is SGHRS and CDR2 is YFSETQ in the germline V gene. CDR3 sequence (DNA): TGCGCCAGCAGCTTGGGGCAGGGAGGGCCCCAGCATTTT. Translated: CASSLGQGGPQHF.

This clone has more than one count but fewer than ten. The CDR3 is CSVEISSNQPQHF. CDR3 in DNA: TGCAGCGTTGAAATAAGCAGCAATCAGCCCCAGCATTTT. The chain joins TRBV29-1 to TRBJ1-5; D is undetermined. This CDR3 spans 13 amino acids. Deletions cut 2 bases from V and 1 base from J, with 6 bases between. Germline V gene data show CDR1 as SQVTM and CDR2 as ANQGSEA.

The chain employs TRBV5-8 and TRBJ2-1; 11 positions agree with TRBD2. The CDR3 runs 16 residues. Germline-derived CDR1 and CDR2 are SGHTS and YDEGEE. V lost 1 base to trimming and J lost 10 bases; unmatched junction nucleotides: 10. CDR3 region: CASSLITSGGLGEQFF. The CDR3 bases are TGTGCCAGCAGCTTGATCACTAGCGGGGGCCTGGGGGAGCAGTTCTTC.

The CDR3 region is CASSQVSGETNYGYTF. Here the CDR3 DNA reads TGCGCCAGCAGCCAAGTCTCCGGGGAGACTAACTATGGCTACACCTTC. The genes are TRBV4-1 and TRBJ1-2, with D unclear. The CDR3 is 16 amino acids. CDR1 MGHRA and CDR2 YSYEKL come from the germline V gene. V was shortened by 1 base and J by 0 bases, with 12 bases between the two germline ends.

The V gene is TRBV11-2, the J gene TRBJ1-5; no definite D call. Germline assignment: CDR1 SGHAT and CDR2 FQNNGV. Trimming stripped 1 base from V and 0 bases from J, with 10 bases between. CDR3 size: 16 residues. CDR3 residues: CASSLGAGNSNQPQHF. The CDR3 nucleotides read TGTGCCAGCAGCTTAGGGGCGGGGAATAGCAATCAGCCCCAGCATTTT.

This clone was detected a few times. This rearrangement joins TRBV11-2 to TRBJ1-3; tentatively, D is TRBD1 (6 bases). CDR1 and CDR2 (germline): SGHAT, FQNNGV. Deletions cut 5 bases from V and 4 bases from J, with 15 bases between. This CDR3 is 15 amino acids long. CDR3 loop: CASSRHTGRGNTIYF. The CDR3 coding sequence is TGTGCCAGCAGCAGACACACAGGGAGAGGAAACACCATATATTTT.